This T cell receptor beta chain was sequenced during a study of T-cell reconstitution after alpha-beta-depleted transplantation in children. This clonotype was observed at least ten times. Its cognate antigen is unknown. Findings and caveats of the study: Surviving thymic progenitors and recipient T cells were the source of high TCRbeta diversity at day 60 in some patients. The study reportedly traced alpha-beta T cells about two months after transplant to several hundred expanded graft clones. Newly made T cells mostly supplied T-cell counts and diversity one year after transplant.

Using unique molecular identifiers, the investigators prepared the TCRbeta library. MiXCR was run by TCRdb on the PCR reads, yielding one entry per CDR3 protein. The profile shows approximately 230,000 distinct CDR3 sequences, roughly 24% of them singletons. J lost 0 bases, V lost 0 bases, and 3 bases had no gene match. The CDR3 totals 15 residues. Germline-derived CDR1 and CDR2 are DFQATT and SNEGSKA (reference sequence). The rearrangement links TRBV20-1 to TRBJ2-3; TRBD2 matches 7 bases. The starting material was PBMCs, obtained before TCRalphabeta/CD19-depleted stem cell transplant. The TCR originated in a girl between 2 and 10 years old with Fanconi anemia, due to receive a stem cell transplant. CDR3 coding DNA: TGCAGTGCTAGAGAGGCTAGCGGTAGCACAGATACGCAGTATTTT. Protein product: CSAREASGSTDTQYF.